A single sample gave rise to the 18 T cell receptor beta chains below, sequenced in a study of response to subunit inactivated influenza vaccine. MiXCR, run by TCRdb on the RT-PCR reads, gives a single entry per CDR3 protein. The sample contains under 850,000 distinct CDR3 sequences, approximately 17% of which appear only once. This material consisted of PBMCs from blood, taken about 5 days after vaccination. These receptors came from a man over 45 who received an inactivated influenza vaccine.

J is TRBJ2-1 and V is TRBV6-5, with D possibly being TRBD2 (5 bases). Deletions cut 6 bases from V and 0 bases from J, with 12 bases between. Per the germline V gene, CDR1 is MNHEY and CDR2 is SVGAGI. This CDR3 region has 15 residues. The CDR3 DNA sequence: TGTGCCAGCAGACTAGGCTTGAGCTCCTACAATGAGCAGTTCTTC. Protein product: CASRLGLSSYNEQFF.

The rearrangement links TRBV7-6 to TRBJ2-3; a possible D gene is TRBD1 (5 bases). The CDR3 extends over 15 amino acids. Germline CDR1 SGHVS, CDR2 FNYEAQ. Trimming shortened V by 6 bases and J by 3 bases, and 16 bases separated the two germline ends. The CDR3 region has the DNA TGTGCCAGCAGTGTCAGGGTCGATCGGACAGATACGCAGTATTTT. Translating it yields CASSVRVDRTDTQYF.

This clonotype has only a few counts. The chain recombines TRBV5-1 with TRBJ2-3; no clear D gene. V lost 4 bases and J lost 0, with 9 bases in between. The germline V gene has CDR1 SGHRS and CDR2 YFSETQ. This CDR3 is built from 14 residues. The CDR3 coding sequence is TGCGCCAGCAGCCGGGTACCTAGCACAGATACGCAGTATTTT. It translates to CASSRVPSTDTQYF.

The chain couples TRBV6-1 to TRBJ1-4; D ambiguous. The length of the CDR3 is 14 residues. V was clipped by 8 bases and J by 3 bases, with 13 bases between them. Germline assignment: CDR1 MNHNS and CDR2 SASEGT. CDR3 DNA: TGTGCCAGCGGAAATGGCAGACCTAATGAAAAACTGTTTTTT. It yields the protein CASGNGRPNEKLFF.

This clonotype was found many times. The chain carries TRBV10-3 and TRBJ1-2; D gene unclear. V lost 10 bases to trimming and J lost 4 bases, with 13 bases between them. Germline V lookup: CDR1 ENHRY, CDR2 SYGVKD. CDR3 length: 12 amino acids. CDR3 residues: CASTGPSYGYTF. CDR3 in DNA: TGTGCCAGCACCGGTCCTAGCTATGGCTACACCTTC.

This clonotype has just a few counts. This chain joins TRBV4-2 and TRBJ2-5; 9 bases align to TRBD1. The germline V gene has CDR1 LGHNA and CDR2 YNFKEQ. This CDR3 has 19 amino acids. V was clipped by 4 bases and J by 2 bases; unmatched bases: 17. CDR3 amino acids: CASSRVTGTGIQGQETQYF. As DNA, the CDR3 is TGTGCCAGCAGCCGAGTAACCGGGACAGGGATACAAGGACAAGAGACCCAGTACTTC.

The chain has TRBV5-1 and TRBJ2-3; D remains ambiguous. The germline V gene has CDR1 SGHRS and CDR2 YFSETQ. V lost 7 bases to trimming and J lost 1 base, with 16 bases between them. The CDR3 is 15 residues long. DNA of the CDR3: TGCGCCAGCCGGTTAGTTGGCGTGGGCACAGATACGCAGTATTTT. Translated: CASRLVGVGTDTQYF.

The chain carries TRBV25-1 and TRBJ2-3; 9 bases are a match to TRBD1. Germline trimming cut 6 bases from V and 6 bases from J; bases unmatched to any gene: 4. Germline CDR1 is MGHDK and CDR2 is SYGVNS. This CDR3 has 13 amino acids. As DNA, the CDR3 is TGTGCCAGCAGAGAACAGGGGGCGGATACGCAGTATTTT. Its translation is CASREQGADTQYF.

This clonotype was found a few times. The chain links TRBV7-9 to TRBJ2-1, with 11 bases lining up with TRBD2. Germline loops: CDR1 SEHNR, CDR2 FQNEAQ (reference sequence). V shed 4 bases and J 3 bases; nucleotides not matched to a gene: 2. The CDR3 consists of 15 residues. For the CDR3, the DNA is TGTGCCAGCAGCTATAGCGGGGGGGTCTACAATGAGCAGTTCTTC. The encoded protein is CASSYSGGVYNEQFF.

V is TRBV18 and J is TRBJ2-7, with D uncertain. The CDR3 consists of 13 residues. Per the germline V gene, CDR1 is KGHSH and CDR2 is LQKENI. The V gene lost 1 base and the J gene lost 5 bases, with 9 bases spanning the gap. CDR3: CASSPHVTDEQYF. The CDR3 DNA is TGTGCCAGCTCACCACATGTCACAGACGAGCAGTACTTC.

The chain recombines TRBV28 with TRBJ2-2; 8 positions match TRBD1. The CDR3 loop spans 16 amino acids. Unmatched junction bases numbered 10, after V lost 5 bases and J lost 5 bases. The germline CDR1 and CDR2 sequences are MDHEN and SYDVKM. The CDR3 nucleotides are TGTGCCAGCAGTCTTACGCAGGGGGCTGGGACCGGGGAGCTGTTTTTT. Translation gives CASSLTQGAGTGELFF.

This clonotype was counted many times. The rearrangement uses TRBV25-1 and TRBJ2-7; 12 positions agree with TRBD1. This CDR3 has 15 residues. CDR1 and CDR2 from the germline V gene are MGHDK and SYGVNS. V trimming: 6 bases; J trimming: 3 bases; junction bases outside the gene matches: 6. CDR3 region: CASSAGQGAIYEQYF. The CDR3 DNA follows: TGTGCCAGCAGCGCGGGACAGGGGGCGATCTACGAGCAGTACTTC.

This clonotype was found many times. This chain links TRBV7-2 with TRBJ2-7, with D unresolved. The CDR3 contains 13 residues. Germline lookup yields CDR1 SGHTA and CDR2 FQGNSA. Trimming removed 1 base at V and 5 bases at J, with 9 bases between. This chain's CDR3 is CASSLGPPHEQYF. CDR3 DNA: TGTGCCAGCAGCTTAGGACCCCCCCACGAGCAGTACTTC. The whole variable domain, remainder taken from reference TRBV7-2 and TRBJ2-7, is GAGVSQSPSNKVTEKGKDVELRCDPISGHTALYWYRQSLGQGLEFLIYFQGNSAPDKSGLPSDRFSAERTGGSVSTLTIQRTQQEDSAVYLCASSLGPPHEQYFGPGTRLTVT.

This clonotype came up a few times. The chain has TRBV2 and TRBJ2-7; possible D gene TRBD1, 6 bases. Germline CDR1 is SNHLY and CDR2 is FYNNEI. The CDR3 has 13 residues. The V end lost 6 bases, the J end lost 5 bases, and 14 bases lay between the germline ends. The CDR3 DNA reads as TGTGCCAGCAGCTGGACAGTTATTGACGAGCAGTACTTC. As protein: CASSWTVIDEQYF.

In this sample, this clonotype turned up a few times. The chain joins TRBV29-1 to TRBJ2-7; 9 bases are shared with TRBD2. The CDR3 is 14 amino acids. The junction had 9 bases not matched to a gene; V was cut back by 5 bases and J by 4 bases. Germline CDR1 SQVTM, CDR2 ANQGSEA. The CDR3 protein is CSVKAGGRGYEQYF. The CDR3 DNA is TGCAGCGTTAAAGCGGGAGGCCGTGGTTACGAGCAGTACTTC.

This clonotype was picked up a small number of times. V is TRBV12-3 or TRBV12-4 and J is TRBJ1-2, with D tentatively TRBD1 (5 bases). The CDR3 runs to 14 residues. Trimming took off 5 bases at V and 7 bases at J, with 17 bases between the two ends. CDR3 nucleotides: TGTGCCAGCAGTCTGGGTTTGGGGGTGGGTGGCTACACCTTC. Translation: CASSLGLGVGGYTF.

The chain has TRBV18 and TRBJ2-3; D is undetermined. Trimming shortened V by 0 bases and J by 4 bases, and 17 bases separated the two germline ends. Germline CDR1 KGHSH, CDR2 LQKENI. CDR3 length: 17 amino acids. The CDR3 region has the DNA TGTGCCAGCTCACCACCGTCTCTACAGAGGAAGCCAGATACGCAGTATTTT. Its protein product is CASSPPSLQRKPDTQYF.

This clonotype has only a few counts. The V call is TRBV12-3 or TRBV12-4, the J call TRBJ1-3; D gene ambiguous. V was cut by 5 bases and J by 1 base, with 15 bases left in between. The CDR3 is made up of 16 amino acids. CDR3 protein: CASSPPRIGSGNTIYF. CDR3 nucleotides: TGTGCCAGCAGTCCACCACGGATCGGTTCTGGAAACACCATATATTTT.